This T cell receptor (beta chain) derives from a study of blood T cell repertoires in COVID-19. On the study more broadly: The analysed material was cDNA or gDNA that came from T cells, B-cell-depleted T cells, or PBMCs.

V was clipped by 0 bases and J by 0 bases; unmatched bases: 9. The CDR3 spans 18 residues. Germline CDR1 is ENHRY and CDR2 is SYGVKD. Assay: immunoSEQ multiplex PCR; the TCRdb copy retains only in-frame clones and omits some. The sample holds 70,000 or so clones, approximately 90% seen once. The receptor was derived from a woman older than 75 with active COVID-19. The chain carries TRBV10-3 and TRBJ2-7, with 9 bases lining up with TRBD2. Material: peripheral blood. The CDR3 coding sequence is TGTGCCATCAGTGAGTCTAGCGGGAGTCTCTTTAGCTCCTACGAGCAGTACTTC. Translation: CAISESSGSLFSSYEQYF.